Listed below are T cell receptor beta chains from one sample, sequenced in a study of CD8 T cells in Susac syndrome. TCRdb reanalysed the immunoSEQ multiplex PCR reads using MiXCR and keeps one entry per CDR3 protein. Seen here are 110,000 or so distinct CDR3 sequences, 80% to 95% observed once, and the top ten hold roughly 0.11%. The specimen sequenced was CD8+ T cells from PBMCs. The receptor source for this set is a human donor in good health. Each CDR3 is given with its conserved first and last residue. D genes are given only for firm matches. Clone size is given for some rows only: seen once, a few or many times, or a class if the clone is expanded.

J gene	D gene	clone size	V gene	CDR3 DNA	CDR3 protein
TRBJ1-1	-	-	TRBV9	TGTGCCAGCAGCGTATCGACAGGGAACACTGAAGCTTTCTTT	CASSVSTGNTEAFF
TRBJ2-4	-	-	TRBV28	TGTGCCAGCAGTTCAACCATTCAGTACTTC	CASSSTIQYF
TRBJ2-1	-	once	TRBV7-9	TGTGCCAGCCGCGACTACGGGGTTCGCTCGAACAATGAGCAGTTCTTC	CASRDYGVRSNNEQFF
TRBJ1-1	-	few	TRBV5-1	TGCGCCAGCAGCTCCTCCAAGGGGATGAACACTGAAGCTTTCTTT	CASSSSKGMNTEAFF
TRBJ2-7	-	-	TRBV3-1	TGTGCCAGCAGCCAGGGCGGGGAGCAGTACTTC	CASSQGGEQYF
TRBJ2-7	-	-	TRBV4-1	TGCGCCAGTAGTGGGGCGGGGACCCTCTCCGAGCAGTACTTC	CASSGAGTLSEQYF
TRBJ2-7	-	-	TRBV20-1	TGCAGTGCCCTTCGTCCAGACCGCGAGCAGTACTTC	CSALRPDREQYF
TRBJ1-5	-	-	TRBV29-1	TGCAGCGTTGCGATGGGGGATCAGCCCCAGCATTTT	CSVAMGDQPQHF
TRBJ2-1	-	-	TRBV7-8	TGTGCCAGCAGCTTAGTAGCAGCCCATGAGCAGTTCTTC	CASSLVAAHEQFF
TRBJ2-1	TRBD2	few	TRBV28	TGTGCCAGCAGTTTAGGCGGGAGTGGCAATGAGCAGTTCTTC	CASSLGGSGNEQFF
TRBJ2-2	TRBD2	-	TRBV27	TGTGCCAGCAGTTCCCCAGCGGGAGCGACCACCGGGGAGCTGTTTTTT	CASSSPAGATTGELFF
TRBJ2-3	-	-	TRBV18	TGTGCCAGCTCACCTGTTAAGGAGGCGCAGTATTTT	CASSPVKEAQYF
TRBJ1-4	-	few	TRBV7-2	TGTGCCAGCAGCTTAGATCCTGTTCTTGGGGTGTTTTTT	CASSLDPVLGVFF
TRBJ2-3	TRBD2	once	TRBV14	TGTGCCAGCAGCCGTATCCTAGCGGCGGTGGGCACAGATACGCAGTATTTT	CASSRILAAVGTDTQYF
TRBJ1-5	-	once	TRBV20-1	TGCAGTGCTAGAGATTTCAGGACAGAGTTAAATCAGCCCCAGCATTTT	CSARDFRTELNQPQHF
TRBJ2-1	-	-	TRBV20-1	TGCAGTGCTCGCGATTGGCGGGGACTCTACAATGAGCAGTTCTTC	CSARDWRGLYNEQFF
TRBJ2-1	-	-	TRBV10-3	TGTGCCACGACTCGCGGGGATGAGCAGTTCTTC	CATTRGDEQFF
TRBJ2-5	-	-	TRBV25-1	TGTGCCAGCTCTACTATGGTTCAAGAGACCCAGTACTTC	CASSTMVQETQYF
TRBJ1-1	-	-	TRBV5-6	TGTGCCAGCAGCCCCCAGGGCTGGAGAGAGAACACTGAAGCTTTCTTT	CASSPQGWRENTEAFF
TRBJ1-1	-	-	TRBV5-4	TGTGCCAGCACCCGAGATCAGGACGGGAACACTGAAGCTTTCTTT	CASTRDQDGNTEAFF
TRBJ1-4	-	once	TRBV29-1	TGCAGCGTTGAGATAAACCAGGGTAGGGGTGAAAAACTGTTTTTT	CSVEINQGRGEKLFF
TRBJ2-1	-	-	TRBV14	TGTGCCAGCAGCCAAGATTACAGGGCCAATGAGCAGTTCTTC	CASSQDYRANEQFF
TRBJ2-7	TRBD1	-	TRBV7-2	TGTGCCAGCAGTTTGGACAGGGTCAACTCCTACGAGCAGTACTTC	CASSLDRVNSYEQYF
TRBJ2-7	-	few	TRBV18	TGTGCCAGCTCACCCGAAGCTTCTTCCTACGAGCAGTACTTC	CASSPEASSYEQYF
TRBJ1-5	TRBD1	-	TRBV6-2/TRBV6-3	TGTGCCAGCACCGGACAGGTTGTTCAGCCCCAGCATTTT	CASTGQVVQPQHF
TRBJ2-7	TRBD2	-	TRBV4-2	TGTGCCAGCAGCCAAGCGGCTGGGACTAGCGCCTACGAGCAGTACTTC	CASSQAAGTSAYEQYF
TRBJ2-7	-	-	TRBV4-3	TGCGCCAGCAGTAGGACAGCCGACTCCAACTACGAGCAGTACTTC	CASSRTADSNYEQYF
TRBJ2-3	-	-	TRBV7-9	TGTGCCAGCAGCCCCGGACCGGGGGGCGCGGATACGCAGTATTTT	CASSPGPGGADTQYF
TRBJ1-2	-	once	TRBV20-1	TGCAGTGCTAGTAGTGGGTTACGAGGCCGGAATATGAACTATGGCTACACCTTC	CSASSGLRGRNMNYGYTF
TRBJ2-7	-	-	TRBV7-2	TGTGCCAGCAGCTCGGTCAGAGCGGATGGCCTCTACGAGCAGTACTTC	CASSSVRADGLYEQYF
TRBJ2-1	TRBD2	-	TRBV6-2/TRBV6-3	TGTGCCAGCAGATCCCCGGGGGGGGAGCAGTTCTTC	CASRSPGGEQFF
TRBJ1-4	-	-	TRBV20-1	TGCAGTGCTTATATAGGAGAAAAACTGTTTTTT	CSAYIGEKLFF
TRBJ1-4	-	-	TRBV20-1	TGCAGTATCGACGGGCATGAAAAACTGTTTTTT	CSIDGHEKLFF
TRBJ2-2	-	-	TRBV20-1	TGCAGTGCCCCGATGCCCCGGGGTGCGAACACCGGGGAGCTGTTTTTT	CSAPMPRGANTGELFF
TRBJ1-6	TRBD1	-	TRBV9	TGTGCCAGCAGCATCCACCCCCCGGGACAGGGTGGCTCACCCCTCCACTTT	CASSIHPPGQGGSPLHF
TRBJ1-3	-	-	TRBV10-3	TGTGCCATCAGTGACGGTTCTTTGGGAAACACCATATATTTT	CAISDGSLGNTIYF
TRBJ1-2	-	-	TRBV12-3/TRBV12-4	TGTGCCAGCAGTTCCGCCGAGCGGGACTATGGCTACACCTTC	CASSSAERDYGYTF
TRBJ2-3	-	few	TRBV7-6	TGTGCCAGCAGCCCTGGGGGGAACACAGATACGCAGTATTTT	CASSPGGNTDTQYF
TRBJ2-1	-	-	TRBV7-9	TGTGCCAGCAGCCCCATTCAAGATGAGCAGTTCTTC	CASSPIQDEQFF
TRBJ1-2	-	-	TRBV4-3	TGCGCCAGCAGCCAAGGATCGGACAGAAGCTATGGCTACACCTTC	CASSQGSDRSYGYTF
TRBJ2-7	-	once	TRBV20-1	TGCAGTGCTAGCGGGACAAGTAAGGCCGAGCAGTACTTC	CSASGTSKAEQYF
TRBJ2-1	-	-	TRBV11-2	TGTGCCAGCAGCTCCACCAGGGGCTCCACCCCGTACAATGAGCAGTTCTTC	CASSSTRGSTPYNEQFF